These 22 T cell receptor beta chains were all obtained from the same sample, sequenced in a study of CXCR3-negative and CXCR3-positive naive CD8 T cells. These receptors are not linked to any known antigen. Through 5' RACE with UMI labels, the TRB cDNA libraries were prepared. TCRdb reanalyzed the 5' RACE reads, giving one entry per CDR3 protein sequence and no DNA. The sample features fewer than 140,000 distinct CDR3 sequences, with roughly 0.4% in its top ten. The study, taken as a whole, reports: The study found more hydrophobic TRB CDR3s in CXCR3-positive naive cells than in CXCR3-negative naive cells.

What was sequenced was naive CXCR3+ CD8+ T cells from blood. Subset described: CD45RO-CCR7+CD27+CD95- naive CD8+ T cells expressing CXCR3 (TNR3+). These receptors originate from a human donor in good health. Some clones in this sample may be carry-over from other donors' samples.

The V call is TRBV5-1, the J call TRBJ1-1; TCRdb's assignment of TRBD1 cannot be checked, as there is no DNA. Per the germline V gene, CDR1 is SGHRS and CDR2 is YFSETQ. CDR3 length: 15 amino acids. Here the CDR3 reads CASSPRQDMNTEAFF.

V gene TRBV12-3 or TRBV12-4 combines with J gene TRBJ2-1; TCRdb returns TRBD2, unconfirmable since there is no DNA. The CDR3 spans 15 residues. The CDR3 here is CASSIFLAGYNEQFF.

This chain connects TRBV7-2 to TRBJ2-5. The germline V gene has CDR1 SGHTA and CDR2 FQGNSA. This CDR3 is 15 amino acids long. The CDR3 is CASCRGWGFQETQYF.

The chain combines TRBV29-1 with TRBJ2-2; the TCRdb call, TRBD2, lacks DNA for checking. The CDR3 runs 13 residues. Germline assignment: CDR1 SQVTM and CDR2 ANQGSEA. CDR3 sequence reads: CSVESGPAGELFF.

This rearrangement joins TRBV5-1 to TRBJ2-3; TCRdb returns TRBD2, unconfirmable since there is no DNA. CDR3 length: 15 residues. Germline V gene sequence: CDR1 SGHRS, CDR2 YFSETQ. The CDR3 loop is CASSPEAGSADTQYF.

This sequence joins TRBV9 and TRBJ2-1; with no DNA, the TCRdb D assignment of TRBD2 cannot be verified. This CDR3 has 17 residues. Per the germline V gene, CDR1 is SGDLS and CDR2 is YYNGEE. The CDR3 here is CASSVAIAGGMGDEQFF.

The rearrangement joins TRBV20-1 to TRBJ2-3; TCRdb names TRBD1, which stays unverified in the absence of DNA. Germline CDR1 and CDR2: DFQATT and SNEGSKA (reference sequence). CDR3 size: 13 residues. This CDR3 reads CSARGGEADTQYF.

This chain joins TRBV21-1 and TRBJ1-1; the TRBD1 assignment by TCRdb is unverifiable without DNA. TRBV21-1 is a pseudogene locus. The CDR3 totals 15 residues. CDR3 in amino acids: CASSKGDTWNTEAFF.

This chain uses TRBV6-5 with TRBJ2-1. CDR3 size: 14 residues. Looked up from germline, CDR1 is MNHEY and CDR2 is SVGAGI. Here the CDR3 reads CASRGSGSYNEQFF.

This chain uses TRBV29-1 with TRBJ2-7; the D gene TCRdb calls, TRBD1, cannot be checked with no DNA. The V gene's germline CDR1 is SQVTM and CDR2 ANQGSEA. The CDR3 runs to 14 residues. The chain's CDR3 is CSVELVGQGYEQYF.

The chain is built from TRBV15 and TRBJ2-7; as DNA is missing, the TRBD1 call by TCRdb cannot be tested. CDR1 and CDR2 (germline): LNHNV, YYDKDF (reference sequence). There are 15 residues in the CDR3. CDR3 protein: CATRPRDRESYEQYF.

V and J are TRBV12-3 or TRBV12-4 and TRBJ2-1; no DNA is available, so the TRBD1 call from TCRdb remains unchecked. The CDR3 is made up of 15 amino acids. This CDR3 is CASSLTGGIGNEQFF.

The chain recombines TRBV12-3 or TRBV12-4 with TRBJ2-6. CDR3 length: 16 residues. This chain's CDR3 is CASSDPQGPGANVLTF.

V and J are TRBV6-5 and TRBJ2-1; the TRBD1 assignment by TCRdb is unverifiable without DNA. The CDR3 is made up of 16 amino acids. Germline CDR1 is MNHEY and CDR2 is SVGAGI. The CDR3 reads CASSLNREGSYNEQFF.

The chain links TRBV3-1 to TRBJ2-1; TCRdb lists TRBD1, though no DNA is available to test this call. The V gene's germline CDR1 is LGHDT and CDR2 YNNKEL (reference sequence). This CDR3 is built from 17 residues. CDR3 residues: CASSIKGGGLIDNEQFF.

The chain employs TRBV11-3 and TRBJ2-1; TCRdb's D gene call, TRBD2, goes unchecked for lack of DNA. The V gene's germline CDR1 is SGHNT and CDR2 YENEEA. This CDR3 contains 15 residues. CDR3: CASSSHRDLSGEQFF.

The chain recombines TRBV20-1 with TRBJ2-1; absent DNA, TCRdb's TRBD2 call cannot be checked. Per the germline V gene, CDR1 is DFQATT and CDR2 is SNEGSKA (reference sequence). This CDR3 spans 16 amino acids. The CDR3 loop reads CSAFRPLAGGPDEQFF.

This chain uses TRBV29-1 with TRBJ2-7; TCRdb gives TRBD2 as the D gene, but with no DNA this cannot be confirmed. This CDR3 region has 14 residues. Per germline, CDR1 SQVTM and CDR2 ANQGSEA. The CDR3 sequence is CSVYLAGGPYEQYF.

The chain employs TRBV4-1 and TRBJ1-2. The germline V gene has CDR1 MGHRA and CDR2 YSYEKL. The CDR3 contains 15 residues. CDR3 protein: CASSQRGWGNYGYTF.

The chain uses TRBV7-8 and TRBJ2-3; the TRBD2 assignment by TCRdb is unverifiable without DNA. The CDR3 spans 15 residues. The germline V gene has CDR1 SGHVS and CDR2 FQNEAQ. CDR3 sequence: CASSPLAASTDTQYF.

This rearrangement joins TRBV5-1 to TRBJ2-5; TCRdb calls TRBD2, which cannot be checked without DNA. The germline V gene has CDR1 SGHRS and CDR2 YFSETQ. The CDR3 runs to 14 residues. CDR3 protein: CASSLAGARETQYF.

The J gene is TRBJ2-7, the V gene TRBV29-1; the TCRdb call, TRBD1, lacks DNA for checking. The CDR3 spans 13 residues. Germline values: CDR1 SQVTM, CDR2 ANQGSEA. The chain's CDR3 is CSVVTVYSYGQYF.